Each of the 17 T cell receptor beta chains below was sequenced from the same sample in a study of T-cell memory formation after mild COVID-19. TCRdb reprocessed the 5' RACE reads via MiXCR and lists one record per CDR3 protein. The top ten hold 23% of the sample, which has 280,000 or so distinct CDR3 sequences, 18% seen once. What was sequenced was PBMCs or a T cell subset sorted from them (not recorded which). The receptor source for this set is a man younger than 35 who had mild COVID-19 (a few samples of this study predate the infection). Cell type and time point are not known.

This chain connects TRBV27 to TRBJ1-2; no definite D call. The V gene lost 0 bases and the J gene lost 5 bases, with 7 bases spanning the gap. The CDR3 is 13 amino acids. In germline, CDR1 is MNHEY, CDR2 SMNVEV (reference sequence). In nucleotides, the CDR3 is TGTGCCAGCAGTTTATCAGGGCTATATGGCTACACCTTC. Translated, it gives CASSLSGLYGYTF.

The table lists this clonotype with a few counts. The CDR3 coding sequence is TGTGCCAGCAGTTACAGGTCAACTAATGAAAAACTGTTTTTT. Amino acid sequence: CASSYRSTNEKLFF. This chain uses TRBV6-6 with TRBJ1-4, with D hard to call. Trimming took 2 bases from V and 0 from J, leaving 4 bases between them. CDR1 MNHNY and CDR2 SVGAGI come from the germline V gene (reference sequence). This CDR3 contains 14 residues.

The chain combines TRBV18 with TRBJ2-5, with D possibly being TRBD1 (5 bases). Germline-derived CDR1 and CDR2 are KGHSH and LQKENI. Trimming pared 0 bases from V and 5 bases from J, leaving 13 bases between. The CDR3 has 15 amino acids. CDR3 nucleotides: TGTGCCAGCTCACCACCGAATGGGGCAGGGGAGACCCAGTACTTC. Translated: CASSPPNGAGETQYF.

The chain combines TRBV7-2 with TRBJ2-3, with D perhaps TRBD1 (6 bases). In germline, CDR1 is SGHTA, CDR2 FQGNSA. This CDR3 is built from 16 residues. The V end lost 1 base, the J end lost 5 bases, and 16 bases lay between the germline ends. The CDR3 DNA sequence: TGTGCCAGCAGCTTAGACCCCGGGACATTATTAGATACGCAGTATTTT. Encoded protein: CASSLDPGTLLDTQYF. The variable domain in full, with the rest retrieved from reference TRBV7-2 and TRBJ2-3, is GAGVSQSPSNKVTEKGKDVELRCDPISGHTALYWYRQSLGQGLEFLIYFQGNSAPDKSGLPSDRFSAERTGGSVSTLTIQRTQQEDSAVYLCASSLDPGTLLDTQYFGPGTRLTVL.

The rearrangement links TRBV27 to TRBJ2-3; D not certain. Trimming cost V 2 bases and J 2 bases, with 8 bases left between them. This CDR3 spans 14 amino acids. CDR1 is MNHEY, CDR2 SMNVEV, per germline (reference sequence). For the CDR3, the DNA is TGTGCCAGCAGTTTAGTCGTACCCACAGATACGCAGTATTTT. This encodes CASSLVVPTDTQYF.

This clonotype was detected ten times or more. As DNA, the CDR3 is TGTGCCAGCAGCTTGGACGTCAGGGCGGGCACCGGGGAGCTGTTTTTT. Amino acids: CASSLDVRAGTGELFF. This sequence joins TRBV5-6 and TRBJ2-2; D possibly matches TRBD1 or TRBD2 (5 bases each). V was cut by 0 bases and J by 4 bases, with 13 bases left in between. The CDR3 is 16 amino acids. Germline V lookup: CDR1 SGHDT, CDR2 YYEEEE.

This clonotype was counted between two and nine times. V and J are TRBV10-1 and TRBJ2-5; 8 nucleotides match TRBD2. V lost 3 bases, J lost 4 bases, and 4 bases stayed unmatched. Germline V lookup: CDR1 WNHNN, CDR2 SYGVQD (reference sequence). The CDR3 contains 14 residues. CDR3 sequence: CASSDPSGGETQYF. CDR3 DNA: TGCGCCAGCAGTGATCCCAGCGGGGGAGAGACCCAGTACTTC.

This clonotype has a count of ten or more. The DNA for the CDR3 is TGTGCCACCACGCCGGGACAGGGATCAGATACGCAGTATTTT. This codes for CATTPGQGSDTQYF. V usage is TRBV27 and J usage is TRBJ2-3, with 9 bases that match TRBD1. Germline values: CDR1 MNHEY, CDR2 SMNVEV (reference sequence). The CDR3 sequence is 14 residues long. Losses at the gene ends were 10 bases for V and 4 bases for J; bases not matched to a gene: 9.

This clonotype was counted many times. The V gene is TRBV7-2, the J gene TRBJ2-1, with TRBD2 matching 8 bases. Germline V lookup: CDR1 SGHTA, CDR2 FQGNSA. With V trimmed by 6 bases and J by 3 bases, 7 bases remained unmatched. This CDR3 has 15 amino acids. CDR3 residues: CASSLSGGDYNEQFF. The CDR3 DNA reads TGTGCCAGCAGTCTCAGCGGGGGCGACTACAATGAGCAGTTCTTC.

This clonotype has more than one count but fewer than ten. The gene calls are TRBV10-2 and TRBJ1-6; D is unclear. The CDR3 contains 15 residues. From germline, CDR1 is WSHSY and CDR2 SAAADI. Trimming stripped 2 bases from V and 7 bases from J, with 12 bases between. The CDR3 nucleotides read TGCGCCAGCAGTGAGCAAGAAGGGTGGAATTCACCCCTCCACTTT. Amino acid sequence: CASSEQEGWNSPLHF.

This clonotype was recorded a few times. The chain is built from TRBV4-3 and TRBJ2-1, with 10 bases aligning to TRBD2. V was clipped by 1 base and J by 10 bases; unmatched bases: 10. The germline V gene encodes CDR1 LGHNA and CDR2 YSLEER. This CDR3 is 16 amino acids long. This CDR3 is CASSQVFSGGYAEQFF. CDR3 bases: TGCGCCAGCAGCCAAGTGTTTAGCGGGGGGTACGCGGAGCAGTTCTTC.

This clonotype was seen only a few times. The rearrangement joins TRBV4-3 to TRBJ2-3, with TRBD2 identical over 10 bases. Trimming took 2 bases from V and 2 from J; bases not matched to a gene: 4. CDR1 is LGHNA, CDR2 YSLEER, per germline. The CDR3 length is 16 residues. The CDR3 spells CASSQTLAGSTDTQYF. The CDR3 DNA reads as TGCGCCAGCAGCCAAACACTAGCGGGGTCCACAGATACGCAGTATTTT.

This clonotype was seen more than once but under ten times. The chain recombines TRBV27 with TRBJ1-1, with 7 bases identical to TRBD1. Germline CDR1 is MNHEY and CDR2 is SMNVEV (reference sequence). The CDR3 is 13 amino acids. V gave up 3 bases and J gave up 4 bases; unmatched junction bases: 2. CDR3 DNA sequence: TGTGCCAGCAGTTTCCGGGACAGCACTGAAGCTTTCTTT. Translated, it gives CASSFRDSTEAFF.

V usage is TRBV13 and J usage is TRBJ2-7, with TRBD1 matching 8 bases. The CDR3 loop spans 14 amino acids. Losses at the gene ends were 0 bases for V and 7 bases for J; bases not matched to a gene: 5. The germline gives CDR1 PRHDT, CDR2 FYEKMQ (reference sequence). The CDR3 region has the DNA TGTGCCAGCAGCTTAGGCCAGGGGGCGAGGGAGCAGTACTTC. It is translated as CASSLGQGAREQYF.

The sample holds a few counts of this clonotype. V and J are TRBV7-6 and TRBJ2-5; 9 bases line up with TRBD2. Germline CDR1 SGHVS, CDR2 FNYEAQ. Germline trimming cut 0 bases from V and 7 bases from J; bases unmatched to any gene: 0. This CDR3 comprises 13 residues. CDR3: CASSLASGGTQYF. The CDR3 nucleotides read TGTGCCAGCAGCTTAGCTAGCGGGGGGACCCAGTACTTC. Combining the CDR3 with reference TRBV7-6 and TRBJ2-5 gives the whole variable domain GAGVSQSPRYKVTKRGQDVALRCDPISGHVSLYWYRQALGQGPEFLTYFNYEAQQDKSGLPNDRFSAERPEGSISTLTIQRTEQRDSAMYRCASSLASGGTQYFGPGTRLLVL.

The genes are TRBV20-1 and TRBJ1-6; 7 bases match TRBD1. The CDR3 is 14 residues long. Germline V gene data show CDR1 as DFQATT and CDR2 as SNEGSKA (reference sequence). The V and J ends lost 7 bases and 5 bases, in that order; junction bases with no gene match: 8. The CDR3 DNA is TGCAGTGGTTCACAGGGGATCGATAATTCACCCCTCCACTTT. Amino acid sequence: CSGSQGIDNSPLHF.

This clonotype was observed many times. This chain connects TRBV7-3 to TRBJ2-3; D possibly corresponds to TRBD2 (6 bases). The V end was cut by 4 bases, the J end by 5 bases, with 7 bases between. Looked up from germline, CDR1 is SGHTA and CDR2 is FQGTGA. CDR3 size: 12 residues. Here the CDR3 reads CASSSGGDTQYF. CDR3 nucleotide sequence: TGTGCCAGCAGCTCCGGGGGAGATACGCAGTATTTT.